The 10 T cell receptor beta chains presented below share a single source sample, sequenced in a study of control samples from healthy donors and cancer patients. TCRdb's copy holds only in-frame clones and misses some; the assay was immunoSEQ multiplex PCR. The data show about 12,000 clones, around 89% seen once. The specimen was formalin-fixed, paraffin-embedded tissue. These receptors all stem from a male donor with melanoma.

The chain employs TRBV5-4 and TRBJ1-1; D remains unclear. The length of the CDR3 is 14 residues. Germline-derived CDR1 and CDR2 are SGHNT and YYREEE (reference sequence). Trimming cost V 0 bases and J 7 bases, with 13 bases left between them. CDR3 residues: CASSLAFSQGEAFF. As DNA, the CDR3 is TGTGCCAGCAGCTTGGCCTTTTCACAAGGTGAAGCTTTCTTT. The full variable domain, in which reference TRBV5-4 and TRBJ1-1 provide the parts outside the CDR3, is ETGVTQSPTHLIKTRGQQVTLRCSSQSGHNTVSWYQQALGQGPQFIFQYYREEENGRGNFPPRFSGLQFPNYSSELNVNALELDDSALYLCASSLAFSQGEAFFGQGTRLTVV.

This CDR3 reads CSARGLGAFF. The CDR3 DNA follows: TGCAGTGCTAGAGGCCTTGGCGCTTTCTTT. The chain uses TRBV20-1 and TRBJ1-1; D remains ambiguous. Trimming stripped 1 base from V and 11 bases from J, with 8 bases between. CDR3 length: 10 amino acids. Germline V CDR1 and CDR2: DFQATT, SNEGSKA (reference sequence).

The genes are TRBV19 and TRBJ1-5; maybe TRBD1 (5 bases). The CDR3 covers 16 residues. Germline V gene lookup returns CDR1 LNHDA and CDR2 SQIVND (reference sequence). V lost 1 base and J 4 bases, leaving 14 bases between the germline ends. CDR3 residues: CASSIVGGAGNQPQHF. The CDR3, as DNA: TGTGCCAGTAGTATAGTTGGAGGGGCAGGGAATCAGCCCCAGCATTTT.

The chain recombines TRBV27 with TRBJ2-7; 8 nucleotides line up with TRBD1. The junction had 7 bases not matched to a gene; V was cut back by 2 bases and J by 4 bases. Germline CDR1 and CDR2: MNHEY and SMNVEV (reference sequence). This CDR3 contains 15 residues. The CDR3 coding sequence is TGTGCCAGCAGTTTAAATGGACAGGGTCGTTACGAGCAGTACGTC. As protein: CASSLNGQGRYEQYV.

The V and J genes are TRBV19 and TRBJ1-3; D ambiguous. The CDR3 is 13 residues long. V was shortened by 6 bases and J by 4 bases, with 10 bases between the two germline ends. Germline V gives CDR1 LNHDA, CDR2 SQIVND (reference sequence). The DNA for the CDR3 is TGTGCCAGTAGGGCCTTGGGAGGAAACACCATATATTTT. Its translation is CASRALGGNTIYF.

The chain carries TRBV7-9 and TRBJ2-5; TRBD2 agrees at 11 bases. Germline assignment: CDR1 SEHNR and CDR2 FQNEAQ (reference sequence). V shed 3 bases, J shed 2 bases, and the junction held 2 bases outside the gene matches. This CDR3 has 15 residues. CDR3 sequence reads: CASSLTSGVQETQYF. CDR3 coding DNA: TGTGCCAGCAGCTTGACTAGCGGGGTACAAGAGACCCAGTACTTC.

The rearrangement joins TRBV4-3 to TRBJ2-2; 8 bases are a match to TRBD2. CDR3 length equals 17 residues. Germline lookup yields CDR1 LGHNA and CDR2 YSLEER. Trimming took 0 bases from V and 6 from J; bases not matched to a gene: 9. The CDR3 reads CASSQDILAARSGELFF. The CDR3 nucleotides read TGCGCCAGCAGCCAAGATATACTAGCGGCCCGGTCCGGGGAGCTGTTTTTT.

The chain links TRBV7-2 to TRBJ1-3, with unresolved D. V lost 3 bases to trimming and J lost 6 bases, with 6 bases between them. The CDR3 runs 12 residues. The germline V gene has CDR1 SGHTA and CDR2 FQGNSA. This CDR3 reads CASSLTPNTIYF. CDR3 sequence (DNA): TGTGCCAGCAGCTTGACACCAAACACCATATATTTT.

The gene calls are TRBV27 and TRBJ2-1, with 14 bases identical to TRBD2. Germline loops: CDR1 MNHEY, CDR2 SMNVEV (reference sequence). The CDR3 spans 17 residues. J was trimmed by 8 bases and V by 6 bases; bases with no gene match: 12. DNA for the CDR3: TGTGCCAGCAGCCCGTTCCCCGGGACTAGCGGGAGACATGAGCAGTTCTTC. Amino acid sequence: CASSPFPGTSGRHEQFF.

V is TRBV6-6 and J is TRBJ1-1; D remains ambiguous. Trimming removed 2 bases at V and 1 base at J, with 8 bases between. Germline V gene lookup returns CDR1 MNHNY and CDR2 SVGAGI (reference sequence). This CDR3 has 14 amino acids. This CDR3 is CASSYPNGNTEAFF. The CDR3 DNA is TGTGCCAGCAGTTACCCGAATGGGAACACTGAAGCTTTCTTT.